One sample yielded the 16 T cell receptor beta chains listed below, sequenced in a study of T cell responses to AZD1222 COVID-19 vaccine. The data were produced by immunoSEQ multiplex PCR, yet TCRdb's version contains in-frame clones alone and is incomplete. Of approximately 110,000 clones in the sample, about 88% are singletons; the top ten hold 9.1%. This sample comprised peripheral blood, obtained on day 0 of AZD1222 vaccination. The source of these receptors is an adult in good health.

The chain uses TRBV28 and TRBJ1-5; a possible D gene is TRBD1 (5 bases). CDR3 length: 16 amino acids. V lost 3 bases to trimming and J lost 3 bases, with 15 bases between them. Per germline, CDR1 MDHEN and CDR2 SYDVKM. CDR3: CASSLYTGVPNQPQHF. The CDR3 nucleotides are TGTGCCAGCAGTTTGTATACAGGTGTTCCCAATCAGCCCCAGCATTTT. The full variable domain, rest sourced from reference TRBV28 and TRBJ1-5, is DVKVTQSSRYLVKRTGEKVFLECVQDMDHENMFWYRQDPGLGLRLIYFSYDVKMKEKGDIPEGYSVSREKKERFSLILESASTNQTSMYLCASSLYTGVPNQPQHFGDGTRLSIL.

The chain links TRBV19 to TRBJ1-5, with TRBD1 matching 7 bases. The V gene end was trimmed by 5 bases and the J gene end by 0 bases; junction bases not matched to a gene: 7. The CDR3 covers 16 residues. Per the germline V gene, CDR1 is LNHDA and CDR2 is SQIVND (reference sequence). The CDR3 spells CASSGPGQLSNQPQHF. As DNA, the CDR3 is TGTGCCAGTAGTGGCCCGGGACAGCTTAGCAATCAGCCCCAGCATTTT.

The chain recombines TRBV7-8 with TRBJ2-7, with D hard to call. The length of the CDR3 is 12 residues. Trimming removed 5 bases at V and 5 bases at J, with 10 bases between. Germline assignment: CDR1 SGHVS and CDR2 FQNEAQ. The CDR3 is CASSPRSHEQYF. The CDR3 bases are TGTGCCAGCAGCCCAAGGAGTCACGAGCAGTACTTC.

The chain carries TRBV18 and TRBJ1-1; no clear D. The V gene's germline CDR1 is KGHSH and CDR2 LQKENI. V lost 3 bases and J 2 bases, leaving 10 bases between the germline ends. The CDR3 is 14 amino acids. The CDR3 DNA reads TGTGCCAGCTCACCTGCGGAGGCTAACACTGAAGCTTTCTTT. Protein sequence: CASSPAEANTEAFF.

The chain has TRBV6-2 or TRBV6-3 and TRBJ2-3; D is possibly TRBD1 (6 bases). The CDR3 is made up of 14 amino acids. The germline V gene encodes CDR1 MNHEY and CDR2 SVGEGT. The ends were cut back, 5 bases at V and 7 bases at J, with 16 bases in the middle. CDR3 residues: CASSTTGPTNTQYF. The CDR3 DNA reads TGTGCCAGCAGTACGACAGGACCCACGAATACGCAGTATTTT.

This sequence joins TRBV5-1 and TRBJ2-3; 10 bases map to TRBD2. V dropped 0 bases and J dropped 3; count of bases not matched to a gene: 4. The CDR3 runs to 16 residues. CDR1 and CDR2 (germline): SGHRS, YFSETQ. CDR3 loop: CASSLALAGATDTQYF. For the CDR3, the DNA is TGCGCCAGCAGCTTGGCCCTAGCGGGAGCAACAGATACGCAGTATTTT.

The chain links TRBV10-1 to TRBJ2-2; the match to TRBD2 covers 11 bases. CDR1 is WNHNN and CDR2 is SYGVQD in the germline V gene (reference sequence). Trimming cost V 5 bases and J 5 bases; bases outside gene matches: 10. This CDR3 comprises 17 residues. The chain's CDR3 is CASSRPALAGETGELFF. The CDR3 region has the DNA TGCGCCAGCAGTCGTCCAGCACTAGCGGGAGAGACCGGGGAGCTGTTTTTT.

The chain carries TRBV7-2 and TRBJ2-2; D remains ambiguous. Between the trimmed V and J ends, which lost 5 bases and 0 bases, there was a span of 10 bases. There are 15 residues in the CDR3. Germline V gene sequence: CDR1 SGHTA, CDR2 FQGNSA. The CDR3 DNA is TGTGCCAGCAGCCTACTGGGATCGAACACCGGGGAGCTGTTTTTT. It encodes CASSLLGSNTGELFF.

V and J are TRBV3-1 (or the pseudogene TRBV3-2) and TRBJ2-7, with TRBD2 identical over 8 bases. Trimming took 4 bases from V and 3 from J; bases not matched to a gene: 5. The CDR3 runs to 14 residues. Germline V CDR1 and CDR2: LGHDT, YNNKEL (reference sequence). CDR3 sequence: CASSPGLEGYEQYF. The DNA for the CDR3 is TGTGCCAGCAGCCCGGGACTAGAAGGCTACGAGCAGTACTTC.

The chain employs TRBV19 and TRBJ2-1, with D possibly TRBD2 on 6 matching bases. The CDR3 is made up of 14 amino acids. Germline V lookup: CDR1 LNHDA, CDR2 SQIVND (reference sequence). Deletions cut 3 bases from V and 8 bases from J, with 14 bases between. This CDR3 reads CASSMGRGSDEQFF. For the CDR3, the DNA is TGTGCCAGTAGTATGGGACGGGGGTCGGATGAGCAGTTCTTC.

The chain has TRBV28 and TRBJ1-1; 8 bases align to TRBD1. Germline values: CDR1 MDHEN, CDR2 SYDVKM. CDR3 size: 12 residues. Germline trimming cut 7 bases from V and 4 bases from J; bases unmatched to any gene: 2. The CDR3 coding sequence is TGTGCCAGCACCGACAGGGGCACTGAAGCTTTCTTT. Translating gives CASTDRGTEAFF.

The chain combines TRBV19 with TRBJ1-2; D is unresolved. The CDR3 consists of 15 residues. V was clipped by 3 bases and J by 5 bases, with 16 bases between them. The germline V gene has CDR1 LNHDA and CDR2 SQIVND (reference sequence). In DNA, the CDR3 is TGTGCCAGTAGTATTCTACCCCAAGACGGGTATGGCTACACCTTC. Its translation: CASSILPQDGYGYTF.

In DNA, the CDR3 is TGTGCCACCCAACCCTCAACCTCAGGACGACCAGGCCTGAGGGAGACCCAGTACTTC. It yields the protein CATQPSTSGRPGLRETQYF. This chain joins TRBV24-1 and TRBJ2-5; D remains ambiguous. The CDR3 extends over 19 amino acids. Germline V gene sequence: CDR1 KGHDR, CDR2 SFDVKD. V was shortened by 9 bases and J by 5 bases, with 33 bases between the two germline ends.

The chain couples TRBV2 to TRBJ1-5; the D is unclear. The germline V gene has CDR1 SNHLY and CDR2 FYNNEI. The CDR3 totals 13 residues. V was shortened by 8 bases and J by 4 bases, with 12 bases between the two germline ends. The CDR3 DNA sequence: TGTGCCAGCGCTAACGCCGAAAATCAGCCCCAGCATTTT. Translating gives CASANAENQPQHF. The entire variable domain, with the rest obtained from reference TRBV2 and TRBJ1-5, is as follows: EPEVTQTPSHQVTQMGQEVILRCVPISNHLYFYWYRQILGQKVEFLVSFYNNEISEKSEIFDDQFSVERPDGSNFTLKIRSTKLEDSAMYFCASANAENQPQHFGDGTRLSIL.

The DNA of the CDR3 is TGCGCCAGCAGCTTGGTAGCGGGAGGTGGGTACAATGAGCAGTTCTTC. Its protein product is CASSLVAGGGYNEQFF. The rearrangement uses TRBV5-1 and TRBJ2-1; TRBD2 aligns across 10 bases. The CDR3 runs to 16 residues. V dropped 0 bases and J dropped 4; count of bases not matched to a gene: 4. Germline V gene data show CDR1 as SGHRS and CDR2 as YFSETQ.

The CDR3 reads CASSVSRMDEQFF. The DNA of the CDR3 is TGTGCCAGCAGCGTAAGCAGGATGGATGAGCAGTTCTTC. The chain uses TRBV9 and TRBJ2-1; no definite D call. The CDR3 totals 13 residues. Trimming removed 1 base from V and 8 bases from J, with 10 bases in between. Per the germline V gene, CDR1 is SGDLS and CDR2 is YYNGEE.